The present entry profiles one T cell receptor (beta chain) with its context. The antigen is not known. From its re-call of the 5' RACE reads, TCRdb lists each CDR3 protein once, without DNA. Recorded for this sample: approximately 150,000 distinct CDR3 sequences. The sample originates from a study of monozygotic twins with inflammatory bowel disease. Study-wide findings and caveats: TCRbeta inverse Simpson diversity was decreased in IBD patients versus healthy co-twins. Especially with disease activity, IBD patients had fewer clonotypes in common with others than healthy twins did.

Germline V CDR1 and CDR2: SEHNR, FQNEAQ (reference sequence). CDR3 size: 14 residues. The chain employs TRBV7-9 and TRBJ1-1; TCRdb names TRBD1, which stays unverified in the absence of DNA. The sequencing input was blood. The clonotype was recovered from a human donor with ulcerative colitis or Crohn's disease, or a healthy co-twin of an affected twin (not recorded which). The CDR3 region is CASSLGAGNTEAFF. Combining the CDR3 with reference TRBV7-9 and TRBJ1-1 gives the whole variable domain DTGVSQNPRHKITKRGQNVTFRCDPISEHNRLYWYRQTLGQGPEFLTYFQNEAQLEKSRLLSDRFSAERPKGSFSTLEIQRTEQGDSAMYLCASSLGAGNTEAFFGQGTRLTVV.